These 8 T cell receptor beta chains share one sample of origin, sequenced in a study of regulatory T cells in long-lasting Graves disease. Time point here: persistent/refractory GD, antithyroid drugs over 5 years with positive TRAb. RNA extracted from PBMCs served as the sequencing template. CDR3-region Arm-PCR and iRepertoire HTBI primers produced the TCR beta libraries. TCRdb reprocessed the multiplex PCR reads with MiXCR, giving one entry per CDR3 protein. The sample lists a few hundred thousand distinct CDR3 sequences; 23% were seen once. Source: peripheral blood mononuclear cells (PBMCs), taken when the disease was refractory, from a patient treated with antithyroid drugs. These TCRs come from a female donor with Graves disease.

The chain carries TRBV30 and TRBJ1-1; unclear D gene. V shed 4 bases and J shed 0 bases, with 12 bases lying between them. Germline V gives CDR1 GTSNPN, CDR2 SVGIG (reference sequence). The CDR3 has 14 residues. CDR3 in amino acids: CAWIEAPMNTEAFF. Written as DNA, the CDR3 is TGTGCCTGGATAGAGGCACCGATGAACACTGAAGCTTTCTTT.

This chain links TRBV10-3 with TRBJ1-1, with 8 positions matching TRBD1. The CDR3 totals 13 residues. With 6 bases clipped from V and 4 bases from J, the junction kept 4 bases outside the gene matches. Germline V CDR1 and CDR2: ENHRY, SYGVKD. DNA of the CDR3: TGTGCCATCAGGGACAGGGAAGCCACTGAAGCTTTCTTT. The encoded protein is CAIRDREATEAFF.

In this sample, this clonotype turned up a few times. V and J are TRBV10-3 and TRBJ1-1; 7 positions match TRBD1. Germline lookup yields CDR1 ENHRY and CDR2 SYGVKD. This CDR3 contains 14 residues. V shed 6 bases, J shed 5 bases, and the junction held 9 bases outside the gene matches. The CDR3 DNA follows: TGTGCCATCAGCCAGGGACAGAGAACAACTGAAGCTTTCTTT. It codes for CAISQGQRTTEAFF.

This clonotype was counted many times. The chain joins TRBV28 to TRBJ1-5; 10 bases align to TRBD1. Germline CDR1 is MDHEN and CDR2 is SYDVKM. With 11 bases clipped from V and 1 base from J, the junction kept 11 bases outside the gene matches. The CDR3 has 16 amino acids. The CDR3 protein is CALGDRGYRSNQPQHF. CDR3 in DNA: TGTGCCTTGGGGGACAGGGGATATAGGAGCAATCAGCCCCAGCATTTT.

This clonotype was observed at least ten times. The chain has TRBV7-2 and TRBJ2-7, with D hard to call. V was trimmed by 3 bases and J by 2 bases, leaving 8 bases between them. The germline V gene has CDR1 SGHTA and CDR2 FQGNSA. CDR3 size: 13 residues. DNA of the CDR3: TGTGCCAGCAGCTTCCAGGAAACCTACGAGCAGTACTTC. It specifies CASSFQETYEQYF.

This clonotype was counted ten times or more. The chain links TRBV6-1 to TRBJ2-7, with a possible D match to TRBD1 (5 bases). V was clipped by 6 bases and J by 6 bases, with 27 bases between them. From germline, CDR1 is MNHNS and CDR2 SASEGT. The CDR3 is made up of 17 amino acids. The CDR3 nucleotides are TGTGCCAGCAGCCCAAAGGAGTGGTGGCAGGGTTTGAGCGAGCAGTACTTC. Its protein is CASSPKEWWQGLSEQYF.

A few counts support this clonotype. CDR3 nucleotides: TGTGCCAGCAGCCTCTCGACCCCAAAGGCCGAGCAGTACTTC. It yields the protein CASSLSTPKAEQYF. This sequence joins TRBV3-1 and TRBJ2-7; D unclear. Germline assignment: CDR1 LGHDT and CDR2 YNNKEL (reference sequence). The CDR3 runs to 14 residues. V lost 4 bases, J lost 6 bases, and 16 bases lay in between.

This clonotype came up many times. V and J are TRBV7-9 and TRBJ1-1; tentative D call: TRBD1 (6 bases). This CDR3 region has 12 residues. CDR1 is SEHNR, CDR2 FQNEAQ, per germline (reference sequence). Between the trimmed V and J ends, which lost 5 bases and 4 bases, there was a span of 8 bases. DNA of the CDR3: TGTGCCAGCAGCGCAGGGGTCACTGAAGCTTTCTTT. Its protein is CASSAGVTEAFF.